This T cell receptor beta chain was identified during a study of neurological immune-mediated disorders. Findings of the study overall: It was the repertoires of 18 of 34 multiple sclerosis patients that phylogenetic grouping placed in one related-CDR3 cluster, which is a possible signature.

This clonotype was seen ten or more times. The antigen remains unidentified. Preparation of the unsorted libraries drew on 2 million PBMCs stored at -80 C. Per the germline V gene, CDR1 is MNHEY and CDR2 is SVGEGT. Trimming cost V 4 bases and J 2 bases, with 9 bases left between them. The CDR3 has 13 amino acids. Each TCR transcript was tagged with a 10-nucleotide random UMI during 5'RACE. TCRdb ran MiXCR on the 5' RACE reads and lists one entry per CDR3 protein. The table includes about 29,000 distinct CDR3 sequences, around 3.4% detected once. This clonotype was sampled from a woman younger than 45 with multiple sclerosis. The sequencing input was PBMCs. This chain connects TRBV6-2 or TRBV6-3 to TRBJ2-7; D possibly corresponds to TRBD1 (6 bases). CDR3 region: CASSLQGPYEQYF. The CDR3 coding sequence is TGTGCCAGCAGTTTACAGGGCCCCTACGAGCAGTACTTC.